The TCR beta chain under discussion was sequenced for a study of blood T cells in healthy people across ages. Whole-study results and caveats: It was the long-lived donors that had more naive CD4+ cells and higher diversity than aged donors. Underestimates were what the diversity estimates from one million T cells were considered to be.

The table lists this clonotype with a few counts. Its antigen is unknown. The individuals who served as donors were healthy Caucasians living in Russia, aged roughly 6 to 90. For the second PCR, which ran for roughly 6 to 12 cycles, a sample-barcoded 5' primer and a J-beta primer mix were used. TCRdb recomputed calls from the 5' RACE reads with MiXCR, one row per CDR3 protein. The sample shows roughly 2 million distinct CDR3 sequences, roughly 49% of them seen only once. The germline V and J ends were trimmed by 6 bases and 3 bases, with 12 bases remaining between them. The length of the CDR3 is 13 residues. Per the germline V gene, CDR1 is MNHEY and CDR2 is SVGAGI.

This clonotype was obtained from a woman aged 40 to 50 in good health. This chain joins TRBV6-5 and TRBJ2-7; D uncertain. Specimen: blood. The CDR3 protein is CASSPYGLYEQYF. DNA of the CDR3: TGTGCCAGCAGCCCCTATGGTCTCTACGAGCAGTACTTC.